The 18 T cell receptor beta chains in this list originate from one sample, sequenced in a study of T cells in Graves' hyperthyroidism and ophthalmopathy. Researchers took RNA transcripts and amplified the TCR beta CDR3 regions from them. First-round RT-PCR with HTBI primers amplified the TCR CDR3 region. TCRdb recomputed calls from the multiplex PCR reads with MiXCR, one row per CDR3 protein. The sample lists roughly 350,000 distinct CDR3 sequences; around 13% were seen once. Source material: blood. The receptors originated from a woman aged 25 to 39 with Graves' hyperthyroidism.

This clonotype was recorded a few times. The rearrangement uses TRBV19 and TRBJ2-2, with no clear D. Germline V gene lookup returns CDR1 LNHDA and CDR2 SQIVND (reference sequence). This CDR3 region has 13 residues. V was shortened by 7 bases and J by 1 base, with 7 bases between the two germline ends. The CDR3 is CASNRENTGELFF. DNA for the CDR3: TGTGCCAGTAACCGAGAGAACACCGGGGAGCTGTTTTTT.

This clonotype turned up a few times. CDR3 nucleotides: TGCAGTGCAAAGTTCCTCCATGAGCAGTTCTTC. Its protein product is CSAKFLHEQFF. The chain recombines TRBV20-1 with TRBJ2-1; no clear D. The V gene's germline CDR1 is DFQATT and CDR2 SNEGSKA (reference sequence). The CDR3 covers 11 residues. Trimming shortened V by 6 bases and J by 8 bases, and 11 bases separated the two germline ends.

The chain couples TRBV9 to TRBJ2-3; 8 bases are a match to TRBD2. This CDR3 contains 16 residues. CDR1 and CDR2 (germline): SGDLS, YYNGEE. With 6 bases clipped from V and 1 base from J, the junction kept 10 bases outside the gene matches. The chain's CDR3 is CASTQHPGGGTDTQYF. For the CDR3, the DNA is TGTGCCAGCACCCAGCATCCCGGGGGGGGCACAGATACGCAGTATTTT. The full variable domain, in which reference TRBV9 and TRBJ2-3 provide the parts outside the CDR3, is DSGVTQTPKHLITATGQRVTLRCSPRSGDLSVYWYQQSLDQGLQFLIQYYNGEERAKGNILERFSAQQFPDLHSELNLSSLELGDSALYFCASTQHPGGGTDTQYFGPGTRLTVL.

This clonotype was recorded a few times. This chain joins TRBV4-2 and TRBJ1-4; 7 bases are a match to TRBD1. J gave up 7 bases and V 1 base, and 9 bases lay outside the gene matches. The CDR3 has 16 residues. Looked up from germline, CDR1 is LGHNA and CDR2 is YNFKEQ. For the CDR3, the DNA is TGTGCCAGCAGCCAAGGCGACAGGGTAGGGAGTGAAAAACTGTTTTTT. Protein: CASSQGDRVGSEKLFF.

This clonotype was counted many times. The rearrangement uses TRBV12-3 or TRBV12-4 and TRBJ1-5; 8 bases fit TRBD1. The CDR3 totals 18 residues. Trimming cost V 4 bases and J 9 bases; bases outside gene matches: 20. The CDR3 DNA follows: TGTGCCAGCAGTTCTAGCAGGTCCCGACAGGGGCTAAGGGGGCCCCAGCATTTT. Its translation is CASSSSRSRQGLRGPQHF.

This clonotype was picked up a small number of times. DNA for the CDR3: TGTGCCAGGGAGGGGACGAGAGAAAAACTGTTTTTT. It specifies CAREGTREKLFF. The chain has TRBV30 and TRBJ1-4; the D gene is possibly TRBD1 (5 bases). V lost 8 bases to trimming and J lost 8 bases, with 15 bases between them. The CDR3 covers 12 residues. Germline values: CDR1 GTSNPN, CDR2 SVGIG (reference sequence).

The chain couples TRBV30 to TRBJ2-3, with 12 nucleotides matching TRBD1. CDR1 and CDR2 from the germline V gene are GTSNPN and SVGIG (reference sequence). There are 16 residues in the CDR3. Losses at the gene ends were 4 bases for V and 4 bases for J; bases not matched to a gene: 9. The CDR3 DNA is TGTGCCTGGACCTCCGGGACAGGGGGCGGCTCAGATACGCAGTATTTT. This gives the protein CAWTSGTGGGSDTQYF.

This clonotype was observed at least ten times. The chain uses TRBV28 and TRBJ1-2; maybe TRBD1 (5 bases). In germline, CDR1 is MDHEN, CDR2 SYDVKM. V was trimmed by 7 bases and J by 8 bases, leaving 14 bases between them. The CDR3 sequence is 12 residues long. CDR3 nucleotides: TGTGCCAGCAAGATAGGGGACGAAGGCTACACCTTC. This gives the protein CASKIGDEGYTF.

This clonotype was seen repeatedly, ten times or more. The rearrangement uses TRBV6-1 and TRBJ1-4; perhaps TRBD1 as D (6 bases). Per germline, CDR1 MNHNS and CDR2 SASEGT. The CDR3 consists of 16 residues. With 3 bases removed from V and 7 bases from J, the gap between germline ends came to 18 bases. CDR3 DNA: TGTGCCAGCAGTGAGGTCGGTCTTACAGGGATTGAAAAACTGTTTTTT. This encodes CASSEVGLTGIEKLFF.

The CDR3: CSVWGAGSYNEQFF. CDR3 in DNA: TGCAGCGTTTGGGGAGCGGGATCCTACAATGAGCAGTTCTTC. The chain has TRBV29-1 and TRBJ2-1, with TRBD2 identical over 7 bases. The ends lost 5 bases at V and 1 base at J; junction bases unmatched: 5. From germline, CDR1 is SQVTM and CDR2 ANQGSEA. The CDR3 is 14 amino acids.

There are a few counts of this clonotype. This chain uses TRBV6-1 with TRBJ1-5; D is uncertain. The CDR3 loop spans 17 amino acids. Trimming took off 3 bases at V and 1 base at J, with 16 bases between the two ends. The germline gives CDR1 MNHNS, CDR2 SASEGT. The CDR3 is CASSDYRGSVSNQPQHF. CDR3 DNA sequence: TGTGCCAGCAGTGACTACAGAGGTTCGGTGAGCAATCAGCCCCAGCATTTT.

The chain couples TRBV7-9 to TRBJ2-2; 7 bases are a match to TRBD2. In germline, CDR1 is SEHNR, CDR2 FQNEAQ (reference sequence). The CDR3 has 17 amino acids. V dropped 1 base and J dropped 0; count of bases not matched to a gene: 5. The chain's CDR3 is CASSLVLLAANTGELFF. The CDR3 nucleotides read TGTGCCAGCAGCTTAGTTTTGCTAGCGGCGAACACCGGGGAGCTGTTTTTT.

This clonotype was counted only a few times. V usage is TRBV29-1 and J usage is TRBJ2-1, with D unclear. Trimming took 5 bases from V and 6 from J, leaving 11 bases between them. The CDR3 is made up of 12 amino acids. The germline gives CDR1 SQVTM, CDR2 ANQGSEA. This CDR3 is CSVLRLSNEQFF. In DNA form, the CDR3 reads TGCAGCGTTCTTCGACTGAGCAATGAGCAGTTCTTC.

CDR3 residues: CASTGTSDTDTQYF. The CDR3 DNA reads TGTGCCAGCACCGGGACTAGCGACACAGATACGCAGTATTTT. This chain uses TRBV12-3 or TRBV12-4 with TRBJ2-3; 10 positions match TRBD2. Germline trimming cut 7 bases from V and 2 bases from J; bases unmatched to any gene: 3. The CDR3 runs 14 residues.

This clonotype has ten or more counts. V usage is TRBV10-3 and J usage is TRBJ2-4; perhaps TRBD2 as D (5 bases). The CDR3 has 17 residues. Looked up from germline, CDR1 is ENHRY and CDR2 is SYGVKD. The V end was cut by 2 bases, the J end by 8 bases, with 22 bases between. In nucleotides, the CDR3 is TGTGCCATCAGTGAGCGGAACTCCCCAGGCGCGGGTGACATTCAGTACTTC. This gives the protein CAISERNSPGAGDIQYF.

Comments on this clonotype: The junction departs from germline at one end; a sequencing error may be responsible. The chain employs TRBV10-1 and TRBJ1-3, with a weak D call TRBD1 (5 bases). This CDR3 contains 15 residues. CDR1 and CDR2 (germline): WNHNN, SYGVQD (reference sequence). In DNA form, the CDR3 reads TGCGCCAGCAGCGAGTCGAGGGGTTCTGGAAACACCATATATTTT. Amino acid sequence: CASSESRGSGNTIYF.

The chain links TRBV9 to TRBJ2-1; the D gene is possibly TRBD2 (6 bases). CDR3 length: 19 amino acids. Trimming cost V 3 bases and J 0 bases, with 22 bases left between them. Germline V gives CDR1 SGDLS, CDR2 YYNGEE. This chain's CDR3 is CASSDPPRLARGSYNEQFF. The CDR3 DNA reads TGTGCCAGCAGCGACCCCCCACGGCTAGCGCGGGGCTCCTACAATGAGCAGTTCTTC.

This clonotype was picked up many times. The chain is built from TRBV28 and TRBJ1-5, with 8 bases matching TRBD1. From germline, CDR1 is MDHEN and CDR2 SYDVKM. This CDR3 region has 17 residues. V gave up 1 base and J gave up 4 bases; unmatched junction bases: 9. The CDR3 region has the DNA TGTGCCAGCAGTTTATATGGATACAGGGGGAAGAATCAGCCCCAGCATTTT. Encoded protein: CASSLYGYRGKNQPQHF. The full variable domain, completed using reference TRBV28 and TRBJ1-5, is DVKVTQSSRYLVKRTGEKVFLECVQDMDHENMFWYRQDPGLGLRLIYFSYDVKMKEKGDIPEGYSVSREKKERFSLILESASTNQTSMYLCASSLYGYRGKNQPQHFGDGTRLSIL.